The sequence of this T cell receptor beta chain was determined in a study of patients and donors after allogeneic stem cell transplantation. The sample holds a few counts of this clonotype. MiXCR was run by TCRdb on the RT-PCR reads, yielding one entry per CDR3 protein. The table has approximately 210,000 distinct CDR3 sequences, roughly two fifths seen once. The sample taken for sequencing was blood, either unsorted or a sorted T cell fraction (not recorded which). This clonotype was obtained from a human donor who was either an allogeneic HSCT recipient or a stem cell or donor lymphocyte infusion donor (not recorded which). It is not recorded whose cells these are; they may come from a transplant donor.

CDR3 in DNA: TGTGCCAGCGGTCGAAATTCACCCCTCCACTTT. This gives the protein CASGRNSPLHF. The chain employs TRBV9 and TRBJ1-6; no clear D gene. This CDR3 has 11 residues. The V gene lost 7 bases and the J gene lost 7 bases, with 6 bases spanning the gap. CDR1 SGDLS and CDR2 YYNGEE come from the germline V gene.